This T cell receptor beta chain was documented in a study of OX40 agonist ivuxolimab in advanced cancers. About the research overall: Ivuxolimab, an antibody acting as an agonist of OX40 (CD134), was used to treat patients. Patients achieving partial responses numbered three: one hepatocellular carcinoma case and two cutaneous melanoma cases.

Points on this clone: Its antigen is as yet unknown.

Germline assignment: CDR1 SGHRS and CDR2 YFSETQ. Between the trimmed V and J ends, which lost 0 bases and 1 base, there was a span of 11 bases. The CDR3 is 17 residues long. Study-wide points: Compared with CD4+, CD8+ T cells on average had more expanded clones.

The data were produced by immunoSEQ multiplex PCR, yet TCRdb's version contains in-frame clones alone and is incomplete. The data show fewer than 95,000 clones, approximately 84% seen once. The receptor was isolated from an adult with an advanced solid tumor such as melanoma, head and neck, liver or kidney cancer. The sample consisted of CD4+ or CD8+ T cells sorted from blood, taken in a trial of the OX40 agonist ivuxolimab. The V call is TRBV5-1, the J call TRBJ2-6, with a possible D match to TRBD1 (5 bases). The CDR3, as DNA: TGCGCCAGCAGCTTGGTTGGCAGGGCTTCTGGGGCCAACGTCCTGACTTTC. Translating gives CASSLVGRASGANVLTF.